A single sample is the source of the 20 T cell receptor beta chains below, sequenced in a study of T cells in Graves' hyperthyroidism and ophthalmopathy. Amplified regions were TCR beta CDR3 sequences from RNA transcripts. The HTBI primer set was used in a first-round RT-PCR of the TCR CDR3. TCRdb re-called the multiplex PCR reads through MiXCR, storing one row per CDR3 protein. The sample has around 420,000 distinct CDR3 sequences; about a sixth are singletons. Sequencing used blood. The receptors were sampled from a woman younger than 30 with Graves' hyperthyroidism.

In DNA form, the CDR3 reads TGCGCCAGCAGCCAAGACAGGGGGCTGTTAAGTCAGCCCCAGCATTTT. Its protein is CASSQDRGLLSQPQHF. The chain recombines TRBV4-3 with TRBJ1-5; 8 bases match TRBD1. V lost 0 bases and J lost 6; bases outside the gene matches: 7. Germline V gives CDR1 LGHNA, CDR2 YSLEER. The CDR3 length is 16 residues.

This clonotype showed up many times. CDR3 DNA: TGTGCCAGCAGCACGGGGAGAAGGGCAGGGAACAATGAGCAGTTCTTC. Its protein is CASSTGRRAGNNEQFF. The chain combines TRBV12-3 or TRBV12-4 with TRBJ2-1, with D possibly being TRBD1 or TRBD2 (5 bases each). V was clipped by 6 bases and J by 5 bases, with 20 bases between them. The CDR3 totals 16 residues.

Ten or more counts support this clonotype. This chain uses TRBV20-1 with TRBJ2-1, with D possibly TRBD1 on 5 matching bases. The ends were cut back, 3 bases at V and 3 bases at J, with 15 bases in the middle. The CDR3 contains 15 residues. CDR1 is DFQATT, CDR2 SNEGSKA, per germline (reference sequence). In DNA form, the CDR3 reads TGCAGTGCTAGGGTGGGCGGCAGGGACTACAATGAGCAGTTCTTC. Translated: CSARVGGRDYNEQFF.

Ten or more counts support this clonotype. One end of the junction fails to match germline, which may point to a read error. This chain uses TRBV2 with TRBJ2-7, with 8 nucleotides matching TRBD1. There are 11 residues in the CDR3. Germline V gene sequence: CDR1 SNHLY, CDR2 FYNNEI. CDR3 coding DNA: TGTGCCTGCAGGGGGCCCAACGAGCAGTACTTC. Encoded protein: CACRGPNEQYF.

This clonotype has just a few counts. The rearrangement links TRBV18 to TRBJ2-7; no clear D gene. The ends were cut back, 3 bases at V and 7 bases at J, with 25 bases in the middle. The CDR3 has 17 residues. CDR1 KGHSH and CDR2 LQKENI come from the germline V gene. In nucleotides, the CDR3 is TGTGCCAGCTCACCCTTTCCTGCCCGGGTTCAAACCGGGGAGCAGTACTTC. Its translation is CASSPFPARVQTGEQYF. The variable domain in full, completed from reference TRBV18 and TRBJ2-7, reads NAGVMQNPRHLVRRRGQEARLRCSPMKGHSHVYWYRQLPEEGLKFMVYLQKENIIDESGMPKERFSAEFPKEGPSILRIQQVVRGDSAAYFCASSPFPARVQTGEQYFGPGTRLTVT.

The V call is TRBV29-1, the J call TRBJ2-1; TRBD1 aligns across 12 bases. The CDR3 sequence is 13 residues long. V lost 5 bases, J lost 9 bases, and 5 bases stayed unmatched. Germline V gives CDR1 SQVTM, CDR2 ANQGSEA. The CDR3 loop reads CSVWDRGLGEQFF. The CDR3 nucleotides read TGCAGCGTTTGGGACAGGGGGCTTGGTGAGCAGTTCTTC.

The rearrangement uses TRBV27 and TRBJ2-7; TRBD2 aligns across 8 bases. In germline, CDR1 is MNHEY, CDR2 SMNVEV (reference sequence). The CDR3 spans 16 residues. With V trimmed by 0 bases and J by 6 bases, 10 bases remained unmatched. CDR3 in amino acids: CASSLSTAGASPEQYF. The CDR3 DNA sequence: TGTGCCAGCAGTTTATCGACAGCGGGAGCCTCCCCCGAGCAGTACTTC.

This clonotype was counted at least ten times. The chain has TRBV7-3 and TRBJ1-1, with a weak D call TRBD1 (5 bases). This CDR3 has 13 residues. Trimming left V 5 bases short and J 4 bases short, with 11 bases between. The germline gives CDR1 SGHTA, CDR2 FQGTGA. CDR3 DNA sequence: TGTGCCAGCAGCCTACTCGGGGGCACTGAAGCTTTCTTT. Protein: CASSLLGGTEAFF. Full variable domain (missing parts from reference TRBV7-3 and TRBJ1-1): GAGVSQTPSNKVTEKGKYVELRCDPISGHTALYWYRQSLGQGPEFLIYFQGTGAADDSGLPNDRFFAVRPEGSVSTLKIQRTERGDSAVYLCASSLLGGTEAFFGQGTRLTVV.

The table lists this clonotype with many counts. The J gene is TRBJ1-5, the V gene TRBV20-1; possible D gene TRBD1, 5 bases. This CDR3 has 12 residues. The V gene lost 6 bases and the J gene lost 7 bases, with 13 bases spanning the gap. Per germline, CDR1 DFQATT and CDR2 SNEGSKA (reference sequence). The CDR3 DNA reads as TGCAGTGCCGCCCGGGGGGAACAGCCCCAGCATTTT. This codes for CSAARGEQPQHF.

This clonotype has a count of ten or more. The chain joins TRBV18 to TRBJ2-2; D gene unclear. Germline V CDR1 and CDR2: KGHSH, LQKENI. The length of the CDR3 is 15 residues. V lost 1 base and J 3 bases, leaving 9 bases between the germline ends. Here the CDR3 reads CASSPQRPDTGELFF. The CDR3 region has the DNA TGTGCCAGCTCACCACAAAGGCCTGACACCGGGGAGCTGTTTTTT.

In its sample, this clonotype was seen many times. The chain recombines TRBV12-3 or TRBV12-4 with TRBJ2-3; no definite D call. The CDR3 sequence is 11 residues long. The V end lost 7 bases, the J end lost 4 bases, and 6 bases lay between the germline ends. CDR3 residues: CASKRADTQYF. CDR3 bases: TGTGCCAGCAAGAGAGCAGATACGCAGTATTTT.

This clonotype was detected many times. V usage is TRBV11-2 and J usage is TRBJ2-3; 8 nucleotides agree with TRBD2. CDR1 SGHAT and CDR2 FQNNGV come from the germline V gene. J lost 5 bases, V lost 1 base, and 2 bases had no gene match. CDR3 length equals 14 residues. CDR3 in DNA: TGTGCCAGCAGCTTAGCGGGGGGGCAAGATACGCAGTATTTT. It codes for CASSLAGGQDTQYF.

Details on this clonotype: A much larger clone differs by one base, so this may be a read error. The CDR3 spells CAISGTRGDHEQYF. CDR3 DNA: TGTGCCATCAGTGGGACAAGGGGAGACCACGAGCAGTACTTC. This chain joins TRBV10-3 and TRBJ2-7; D possibly uses TRBD1 or TRBD2 (5 bases each). V was cut by 4 bases and J by 5 bases, with 15 bases left in between. Per germline, CDR1 ENHRY and CDR2 SYGVKD. This CDR3 region has 14 residues.

The chain is built from TRBV6-5 and TRBJ2-1, with D unresolved. The CDR3 sequence is 15 residues long. Germline values: CDR1 MNHEY, CDR2 SVGAGI. Trimming removed 2 bases at V and 2 bases at J, with 10 bases between. The CDR3 nucleotides read TGTGCCAGCAGTTACCTTATGAACCCCTACAATGAGCAGTTCTTC. Translation: CASSYLMNPYNEQFF.

This clonotype was detected ten times or more. This rearrangement joins TRBV2 to TRBJ2-3; D gene uncertain. Trimming shortened V by 11 bases and J by 5 bases, and 8 bases separated the two germline ends. The CDR3 is 10 amino acids. Per the germline V gene, CDR1 is SNHLY and CDR2 is FYNNEI. The chain's CDR3 is CARHLDTQYF. CDR3 coding DNA: TGTGCCCGCCACCTAGATACGCAGTATTTT. Looking up the rest from reference TRBV2 and TRBJ2-3 gives the full variable domain: EPEVTQTPSHQVTQMGQEVILRCVPISNHLYFYWYRQILGQKVEFLVSFYNNEISEKSEIFDDQFSVERPDGSNFTLKIRSTKLEDSAMYFCARHLDTQYFGPGTRLTVL.

This chain uses TRBV4-3 with TRBJ2-2; TRBD1 matches at 7 bases. The trim removed 0 bases at V and 4 bases at J, leaving 5 bases unmatched. CDR3 size: 16 residues. Germline assignment: CDR1 LGHNA and CDR2 YSLEER. Written as DNA, the CDR3 is TGCGCCAGCAGCCAAGACGACAGGGCCGGCACCGGGGAGCTGTTTTTT. Translated: CASSQDDRAGTGELFF.

The sample holds a few counts of this clonotype. J is TRBJ2-1 and V is TRBV7-2; possibly TRBD2 for D (6 bases). The CDR3 runs 12 residues. CDR1 and CDR2 from the germline V gene are SGHTA and FQGNSA. V dropped 7 bases and J dropped 10 bases, with 14 bases sitting between them. The CDR3 loop is CASTLGRGEQFF. CDR3 bases: TGTGCCAGCACCCTCGGCCGGGGGGAGCAGTTCTTC.

This clonotype was seen repeatedly, ten times or more. Mismatch with germline at one junction end may stem from a read error. The chain recombines TRBV20-1 with TRBJ2-5; 8 bases fit TRBD1. Germline V gene lookup returns CDR1 DFQATT and CDR2 SNEGSKA (reference sequence). This CDR3 spans 12 amino acids. The CDR3 sequence: CSASPGQDKYHF. The DNA of the CDR3 is TGCAGTGCTAGCCCGGGACAGGACAAATATCACTTC.

This clonotype was seen repeatedly, ten times or more. This sequence joins TRBV7-8 and TRBJ1-1, with unresolved D. V lost 2 bases and J 5 bases, leaving 12 bases between the germline ends. Looked up from germline, CDR1 is SGHVS and CDR2 is FQNEAQ. The CDR3 contains 14 residues. The CDR3 DNA reads as TGTGCCAGCAGCTTAAATATCCGCGGGACTGAAGCTTTCTTT. It encodes CASSLNIRGTEAFF.

At least ten counts were recorded for this clonotype. This rearrangement joins TRBV20-1 to TRBJ2-5; D possibly matches TRBD1 or TRBD2 (6 bases each). V was clipped by 1 base and J by 4 bases, with 16 bases between them. CDR1 and CDR2 from the germline V gene are DFQATT and SNEGSKA (reference sequence). The CDR3 sequence is 15 residues long. CDR3 residues: CSARGFGGPRETQYF. CDR3 nucleotide sequence: TGCAGTGCTAGAGGATTTGGGGGGCCACGAGAGACCCAGTACTTC.